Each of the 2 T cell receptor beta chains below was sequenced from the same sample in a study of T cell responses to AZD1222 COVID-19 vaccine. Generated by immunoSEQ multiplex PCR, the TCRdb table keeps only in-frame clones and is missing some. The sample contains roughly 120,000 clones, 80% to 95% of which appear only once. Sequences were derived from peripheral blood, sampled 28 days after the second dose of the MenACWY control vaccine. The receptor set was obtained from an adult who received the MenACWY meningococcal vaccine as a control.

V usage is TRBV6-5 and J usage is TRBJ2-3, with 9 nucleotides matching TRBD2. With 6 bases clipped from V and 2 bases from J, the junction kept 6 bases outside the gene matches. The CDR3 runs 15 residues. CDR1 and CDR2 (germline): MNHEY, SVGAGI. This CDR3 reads CASRQGLAVTDTQYF. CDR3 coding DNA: TGTGCCAGCAGACAGGGACTAGCAGTCACAGATACGCAGTATTTT.

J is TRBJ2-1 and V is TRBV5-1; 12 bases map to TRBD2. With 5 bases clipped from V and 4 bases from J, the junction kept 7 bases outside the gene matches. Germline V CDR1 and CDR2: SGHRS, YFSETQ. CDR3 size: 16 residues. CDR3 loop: CASRRTSGTVYNEQFF. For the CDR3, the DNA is TGCGCCAGCAGACGGACTAGCGGGACGGTGTACAATGAGCAGTTCTTC. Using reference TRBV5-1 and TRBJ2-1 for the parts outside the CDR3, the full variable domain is KAGVTQTPRYLIKTRGQQVTLSCSPISGHRSVSWYQQTPGQGLQFLFEYFSETQRNKGNFPGRFSGRQFSNSRSEMNVSTLELGDSALYLCASRRTSGTVYNEQFFGPGTRLTVL.